This T cell receptor beta chain was profiled in a study of T cells in Graves' hyperthyroidism and ophthalmopathy. A Clinical Activity Score of at least 3, a NOSPECS grade of at least 4 and a duration under 3 months were recorded in the ophthalmopathy patients. PBMCs came from about 10 ml fresh peripheral blood. Amplification yielded TCR beta CDR3 regions, with RNA transcripts as the source. The TCR CDR3 was amplified in a first-round RT-PCR using the HTBI primer set. Each CDR3 protein gets one entry after TCRdb re-called the multiplex PCR reads with MiXCR. This sample carries roughly 350,000 distinct CDR3 sequences, roughly an eighth of them seen once, and the ten largest clones take about 37%. Concerning this clonotype: What it binds is not known.

CDR3 length equals 13 residues. Trimming cost V 7 bases and J 0 bases, with 10 bases left between them. CDR1 is LNHDA, CDR2 SQIVND, per germline (reference sequence). General observations from the study: Blood also showed most of the thyroid clonotypes that were expanded above 0.001. Model-based prediction identified ophthalmopathy a median about 6.8 months prior to its onset.

The sample consisted of blood. The chain has TRBV19 and TRBJ2-7; D gene uncertain. This TCR was recovered from a woman aged 40 to 49 with Graves' ophthalmopathy. CDR3 sequence: CASKATVSYEQYF. CDR3 DNA sequence: TGTGCCAGTAAGGCGACGGTCTCCTACGAGCAGTACTTC.